The subject of this entry is one T cell receptor beta chain. The target antigen is unknown. Relative to the germline gene, one junction end is altered; a read error may explain this. Preparation methods for the bulk TCR libraries were those previously described, with listed TCR primers. MiXCR was run by TCRdb on the PCR reads, yielding one entry per CDR3 protein. The top ten hold 0.7% to 0.95% of the sample, which has some 580,000 distinct CDR3 sequences, about 25% seen once. These data originate in a study of molecular identifiers for immune sequencing clone quantification. The CDR3 sequence is 13 residues long. CDR1 is SQVTM, CDR2 ANQGSEA, per germline. Sequencing libraries of naive CD8 cells derived from approximately 20,000 to 1,000,000 sorted cells with 10%, 30% or 50% RNA. Overall study findings and caveats: Sharing of a barcode by identical TCR molecules could cause highly expanded clone sizes to be underestimated.

Sequencing used naive CD8+ T cells from blood, with Jurkat cell RNA spiked in. Subset noted: FACS-sorted CD8+CD4-CCR7+CD45RA+ naive T cells. The chain uses TRBV29-1 and TRBJ2-7, with TRBD1 matching over 7 bases. This clonotype originated in a human donor in good health. Some libraries in this study had Jurkat cell RNA spiked in. The CDR3 DNA follows: TGCAGCGTGTGGACAGGCGACTCCTACGAGCAGTCCTTC. Encoded protein: CSVWTGDSYEQSF.